The 3 T cell receptor beta chains presented below share a single source sample, sequenced in a study of Graves' ophthalmopathy and Graves' hyperthyroidism. TCR beta CDR3 amplification used RNA transcripts. HTBI primers were used in a first-round RT-PCR, which preceded a second-round multiplex PCR. TCRdb fed the multiplex PCR reads into MiXCR, producing one record per CDR3 protein. The table includes about 740,000 distinct CDR3 sequences, roughly two fifths detected once. The sequenced sample consisted of peripheral blood. The receptors come from an adult man with Graves' ophthalmopathy.

This clonotype was picked up one time. The chain employs TRBV20-1 and TRBJ2-5; D is ambiguous. The CDR3 totals 14 residues. The V and J ends lost 0 bases and 4 bases respectively, with 12 bases between them. The germline CDR1 and CDR2 sequences are DFQATT and SNEGSKA (reference sequence). CDR3 nucleotides: TGCAGTGCTAGAGATGGAGAAACCCGAGAGACCCAGTACTTC. Encoded protein: CSARDGETRETQYF.

A note on this clonotype: In this CDR3 the conserved last residue, phenylalanine or tryptophan, is missing, so a read error is likely. The DNA is left out, because the CDR3 cannot be placed on it with certainty; the CDR3 is given as TCRdb lists it. Here the CDR3 reads CASSVLNT. The chain links TRBV2 to TRBJ2-7. Germline CDR1 SNHLY, CDR2 FYNNEI. Inclusive of both ends, the CDR3 amounts to 8 amino acids.

The table lists this clonotype with many counts. The V and J genes are TRBV24-1 and TRBJ2-5, with TRBD2 matching 10 bases. Germline CDR1 reads KGHDR; CDR2 reads SFDVKD. The CDR3 contains 16 residues. V lost 4 bases and J lost 4; bases outside the gene matches: 8. CDR3 residues: CATSEATSGQPETQYF. CDR3 coding DNA: TGTGCCACCAGTGAGGCGACTAGCGGGCAGCCAGAGACCCAGTACTTC.